These 32 T cell receptor beta chains share one sample of origin, sequenced in a study of blood T cell repertoires in COVID-19. Sequencing used immunoSEQ multiplex PCR; TCRdb keeps in-frame clones, though not all of them. The sample lists over 35,000 clones, approximately 83% occurring once. Sequences were obtained from peripheral blood. These TCRs come from a human donor with acute or convalescent COVID-19. The donor label of this sample is uncertain.

The genes are TRBV6-2 or TRBV6-3 and TRBJ2-1; 7 nucleotides match TRBD1. Germline V lookup: CDR1 MNHEY, CDR2 SVGEGT. This CDR3 comprises 15 residues. With 4 bases clipped from V and 2 bases from J, the junction kept 5 bases outside the gene matches. The chain's CDR3 is CASSSGTVAYNEQFF. As DNA, the CDR3 is TGTGCCAGCAGTTCCGGGACAGTGGCCTACAATGAGCAGTTCTTC.

Points on this clone: The sample carries other DNA sequences with the same CDR3. The chain has TRBV7-6 and TRBJ2-1; 8 bases map to TRBD2. Germline CDR1 and CDR2: SGHVS and FNYEAQ. The V segment lost 2 bases and the J segment 1 base; nucleotides outside the gene matches: 1. The CDR3 is 15 residues long. CDR3 loop: CASSLSGGSYNEQFF. CDR3 sequence (DNA): TGTGCCAGCAGCTTAAGCGGGGGATCCTACAATGAGCAGTTCTTC.

The chain combines TRBV5-1 with TRBJ2-2; D remains unclear. The V end was cut by 0 bases, the J end by 7 bases, with 10 bases between. The germline V gene has CDR1 SGHRS and CDR2 YFSETQ. The CDR3 runs 14 residues. CDR3 loop: CASSLALGLGELFF. The CDR3 DNA is TGCGCCAGCAGCTTGGCCTTGGGCCTCGGGGAGCTGTTTTTT.

The gene calls are TRBV5-4 and TRBJ2-5; TRBD2 agrees at 7 bases. The CDR3 covers 14 residues. V shed 0 bases and J 11 bases; nucleotides not matched to a gene: 10. Germline V gene data show CDR1 as SGHNT and CDR2 as YYREEE (reference sequence). CDR3 region: CASSLAGGRHSQYF. CDR3 in DNA: TGTGCCAGCAGCTTGGCGGGAGGCAGGCACTCTCAGTACTTC.

The rearrangement uses TRBV4-1 and TRBJ2-7; tentative D call: TRBD2 (5 bases). Germline-derived CDR1 and CDR2 are MGHRA and YSYEKL. The V gene lost 1 base and the J gene lost 5 bases, with 9 bases spanning the gap. The CDR3 is 13 amino acids. The CDR3 nucleotides read TGCGCCAGCAGCCAAGCGTTGGAGGACGAGCAGTACTTC. Translated, it gives CASSQALEDEQYF.

The chain employs TRBV12-3 or TRBV12-4 and TRBJ2-7; D is uncertain. Trimming removed 3 bases from V and 7 bases from J, with 10 bases in between. The CDR3 has 12 amino acids. In DNA form, the CDR3 reads TGTGCCAGCAGTTTTCAGGTGAAAGAGCAGTACTTC. It translates to CASSFQVKEQYF.

The rearrangement joins TRBV6-5 to TRBJ2-7, with D perhaps TRBD2 (6 bases). Trimming left V 2 bases short and J 4 bases short, with 15 bases between. CDR1 and CDR2 from the germline V gene are MNHEY and SVGAGI. This CDR3 contains 15 residues. The CDR3 protein is CASSYNQGGPYEQYF. The CDR3, as DNA: TGTGCCAGCAGTTACAACCAGGGAGGACCATACGAGCAGTACTTC.

This rearrangement joins TRBV28 to TRBJ2-2; D is perhaps TRBD2 (6 bases). Per germline, CDR1 MDHEN and CDR2 SYDVKM. Trimming took 1 base from V and 2 from J, leaving 14 bases between them. The CDR3 has 17 residues. CDR3 coding DNA: TGTGCCAGCAGTTTATTTCGCGGGAATCTCAACACCGGGGAGCTGTTTTTT. Protein sequence: CASSLFRGNLNTGELFF.

This chain links TRBV7-3 with TRBJ1-2, with a possible D match to TRBD1 (5 bases). Trimming removed 2 bases from V and 5 bases from J, with 9 bases in between. The CDR3 has 13 residues. In germline, CDR1 is SGHTA, CDR2 FQGTGA. The CDR3: CASSLHGGYGYTF. As DNA, the CDR3 is TGTGCCAGCAGCTTACACGGGGGGTATGGCTACACCTTC.

The chain has TRBV11-2 and TRBJ2-2, with TRBD2 identical over 12 bases. V shed 5 bases, J shed 2 bases, and the junction held 3 bases outside the gene matches. This CDR3 spans 16 amino acids. CDR1 SGHAT and CDR2 FQNNGV come from the germline V gene. CDR3: CASSRTSGINTGELFF. CDR3 DNA sequence: TGTGCCAGCAGCCGGACTAGCGGGATCAACACCGGGGAGCTGTTTTTT.

This chain links TRBV2 with TRBJ1-4; tentative D call: TRBD1 (6 bases). This CDR3 contains 16 residues. V dropped 4 bases and J dropped 0 bases, with 12 bases sitting between them. Germline V CDR1 and CDR2: SNHLY, FYNNEI. The CDR3 reads CASSGYRVATNEKLFF. DNA of the CDR3: TGTGCCAGCAGTGGATACAGGGTTGCAACTAATGAAAAACTGTTTTTT.

The chain couples TRBV9 to TRBJ1-6; D unresolved. Germline V CDR1 and CDR2: SGDLS, YYNGEE. V shed 4 bases and J shed 9 bases, with 8 bases lying between them. This CDR3 comprises 12 residues. CDR3 sequence reads: CASSPNGSPLHF. Written as DNA, the CDR3 is TGTGCCAGCAGCCCCAACGGTTCACCCCTCCACTTT.

V is TRBV3-1 (or the pseudogene TRBV3-2) and J is TRBJ2-7, with 10 bases identical to TRBD2. V shed 1 base and J 5 bases; nucleotides not matched to a gene: 5. Per germline, CDR1 LGHDT and CDR2 YNNKEL (reference sequence). The CDR3 is 15 amino acids. CDR3 sequence reads: CASSQVALAGDEQYF. The CDR3 DNA reads as TGTGCCAGCAGCCAAGTCGCGCTAGCGGGAGACGAGCAGTACTTC.

This chain uses TRBV27 with TRBJ1-2; D is perhaps TRBD1 (5 bases). V dropped 6 bases and J dropped 5 bases, with 19 bases sitting between them. The CDR3 is 15 residues long. CDR1 and CDR2 (germline): MNHEY, SMNVEV (reference sequence). CDR3 sequence: CASRTSREVGYGYTF. CDR3 in DNA: TGTGCCAGCAGAACTTCCAGGGAAGTGGGGTATGGCTACACCTTC.

The chain combines TRBV5-1 with TRBJ2-7; 7 bases are a match to TRBD2. The germline V gene encodes CDR1 SGHRS and CDR2 YFSETQ. This CDR3 comprises 17 residues. J lost 1 base, V lost 0 bases, and 10 bases had no gene match. CDR3 residues: CASSLVGEGGPSYEQYF. In DNA form, the CDR3 reads TGCGCCAGCAGCTTGGTGGGGGAGGGAGGGCCTTCCTACGAGCAGTACTTC.

V gene TRBV9 combines with J gene TRBJ1-5; D is uncertain. CDR1 is SGDLS and CDR2 is YYNGEE in the germline V gene. CDR3 size: 14 residues. Trimming pared 3 bases from V and 0 bases from J, leaving 7 bases between. Written as DNA, the CDR3 is TGTGCCAGCAGCGAAGCGGGTAGCAATCAGCCCCAGCATTTT. This sequence encodes CASSEAGSNQPQHF.

The rearrangement joins TRBV5-4 to TRBJ2-1, with 14 bases aligning to TRBD2. This CDR3 is built from 17 residues. Germline trimming cut 4 bases from V and 7 bases from J; bases unmatched to any gene: 10. CDR1 is SGHNT and CDR2 is YYREEE in the germline V gene (reference sequence). The chain's CDR3 is CASSPTSGRARTNEQFF. CDR3 DNA sequence: TGTGCCAGCAGCCCGACTAGCGGGAGGGCCCGGACAAATGAGCAGTTCTTC.

CDR3 region: CASSLVQAFNYEQYF. In DNA form, the CDR3 reads TGCGCCAGCAGCTTGGTCCAGGCCTTCAACTACGAGCAGTACTTC. The rearrangement links TRBV5-1 to TRBJ2-7, with D unclear. The CDR3 sequence is 15 residues long. Trimming removed 0 bases from V and 3 bases from J, with 13 bases in between. Germline assignment: CDR1 SGHRS and CDR2 YFSETQ.

V and J are TRBV4-2 and TRBJ1-4; D unclear. Germline assignment: CDR1 LGHNA and CDR2 YNFKEQ. V dropped 3 bases and J dropped 4 bases, with 9 bases sitting between them. CDR3 length: 14 residues. The CDR3 loop reads CASSQLQNNEKLFF. CDR3 bases: TGTGCCAGCAGCCAGTTACAGAATAATGAAAAACTGTTTTTT.

The V call is TRBV11-2, the J call TRBJ2-3; the D is unclear. V dropped 4 bases and J dropped 0 bases, with 14 bases sitting between them. The CDR3 covers 16 residues. Germline V gene data show CDR1 as SGHAT and CDR2 as FQNNGV. The CDR3 coding sequence is TGTGCCAGCAGCTCCCTAGGTGCGGTAAGCACAGATACGCAGTATTTT. Its translation: CASSSLGAVSTDTQYF.

The chain carries TRBV5-5 and TRBJ1-1; perhaps TRBD1 as D (6 bases). Germline V gene lookup returns CDR1 SGHKS and CDR2 YYEKEE (reference sequence). V was pared by 7 bases and J by 5 bases, with 12 bases between. CDR3 length: 12 amino acids. The CDR3 DNA follows: TGTGCCAGCCACGGACAGCCAACTGAAGCTTTCTTT. It yields the protein CASHGQPTEAFF.

This clone was found once. The rearrangement joins TRBV9 to TRBJ1-6; 7 bases align to TRBD1. Germline trimming cut 5 bases from V and 9 bases from J; bases unmatched to any gene: 11. The CDR3 sequence is 15 residues long. Germline V CDR1 and CDR2: SGDLS, YYNGEE. CDR3: CASSPLDRASSPLHF. The CDR3 nucleotides are TGTGCCAGCAGTCCTCTTGACAGGGCGTCTTCACCCCTCCACTTT.

The CDR3 protein is CASTDRGYGYTF. The CDR3 region has the DNA TGTGCCAGCACAGACAGGGGTTATGGCTACACCTTC. This chain uses TRBV19 with TRBJ1-2; the match to TRBD1 covers 8 bases. With V trimmed by 9 bases and J by 5 bases, 5 bases remained unmatched. CDR1 LNHDA and CDR2 SQIVND come from the germline V gene (reference sequence). The CDR3 is 12 amino acids.

The chain recombines TRBV30 with TRBJ1-1, with TRBD1 matching over 7 bases. Germline V CDR1 and CDR2: GTSNPN, SVGIG (reference sequence). The CDR3 has 15 amino acids. V gave up 2 bases and J gave up 0 bases; unmatched junction bases: 6. The CDR3 DNA reads TGTGCCTGGAGTCCCCGTGACAGGGTGAACACTGAAGCTTTCTTT. This gives the protein CAWSPRDRVNTEAFF.

The chain has TRBV25-1 and TRBJ2-2; D gene unclear. The V gene lost 6 bases and the J gene lost 7 bases, with 6 bases spanning the gap. This CDR3 spans 11 amino acids. The germline CDR1 and CDR2 sequences are MGHDK and SYGVNS. The CDR3 loop reads CASRLYGELFF. CDR3 sequence (DNA): TGTGCCAGCAGGCTATACGGGGAGCTGTTTTTT.

The chain carries TRBV27 and TRBJ1-2; 12 bases agree with TRBD1. V dropped 3 bases and J dropped 4; count of bases not matched to a gene: 9. Germline CDR1 is MNHEY and CDR2 is SMNVEV (reference sequence). This CDR3 has 17 residues. The CDR3 nucleotides are TGTGCCAGCAGTTTCGTTGGGGACAGGGGGCAGAGCTATGGCTACACCTTC. Protein product: CASSFVGDRGQSYGYTF.

Turning to this clone: Other DNA sequences in this sample translate to the same CDR3. The rearrangement links TRBV5-1 to TRBJ2-7; D uncertain. This CDR3 has 14 residues. V shed 1 base and J shed 3 bases, with 11 bases lying between them. Per germline, CDR1 SGHRS and CDR2 YFSETQ. Written as DNA, the CDR3 is TGCGCCAGCAGCTTGACGGAGTTGAACTACGAGCAGTACTTC. Translated, it gives CASSLTELNYEQYF.

The V and J genes are TRBV27 and TRBJ2-5; D remains ambiguous. The CDR3 length is 15 residues. The ends were cut back, 2 bases at V and 0 bases at J, with 10 bases in the middle. Germline-derived CDR1 and CDR2 are MNHEY and SMNVEV (reference sequence). The CDR3 spells CASSLTFRDQETQYF. In DNA form, the CDR3 reads TGTGCCAGCAGTTTAACCTTCCGGGACCAAGAGACCCAGTACTTC.

The V and J genes are TRBV5-1 and TRBJ2-6; D is possibly TRBD1 (5 bases). Germline CDR1 SGHRS, CDR2 YFSETQ. Trimming left V 6 bases short and J 2 bases short, with 12 bases between. CDR3 length: 15 amino acids. CDR3 nucleotide sequence: TGCGCCAGCACGGCAGGGTTCCCTGGGGCCAACGTCCTGACTTTC. Protein product: CASTAGFPGANVLTF.

The chain couples TRBV7-3 to TRBJ2-1; 9 positions agree with TRBD2. Germline V gene sequence: CDR1 SGHTA, CDR2 FQGTGA. The CDR3 runs to 15 residues. Trimming removed 1 base from V and 6 bases from J; junction bases left unmatched: 4. The DNA for the CDR3 is TGTGCCAGCAGCTTAATTGCGGGAGGGCCCAATGAGCAGTTCTTC. Its protein is CASSLIAGGPNEQFF.

In this sample, this clone turned up a few times. The gene calls are TRBV5-1 and TRBJ1-2, with TRBD1 identical over 9 bases. J lost 0 bases, V lost 4 bases, and 4 bases had no gene match. Germline V gene lookup returns CDR1 SGHRS and CDR2 YFSETQ. The CDR3 covers 15 residues. The CDR3, as DNA: TGCGCCAGCAGCCCGACAGGGGGATCTAACTATGGCTACACCTTC. It encodes CASSPTGGSNYGYTF.

The CDR3 is CASTYSSTDTQYF. DNA for the CDR3: TGTGCCAGCACTTATTCTAGCACAGATACGCAGTATTTT. The V and J genes are TRBV6-2 or TRBV6-3 and TRBJ2-3; D gene unclear. Germline CDR1 and CDR2: MNHEY and SVGEGT. Trimming took off 7 bases at V and 0 bases at J, with 8 bases between the two ends. This CDR3 region has 13 residues.